In its sample, the clone carrying this T cell receptor beta chain ranks as medium-sized. The target antigen is unknown. Only in-frame clones appear in the TCRdb table, and some are missing; sequencing was by immunoSEQ multiplex PCR. The data show tens of thousands of clones, about 88% seen once. The sample is drawn from a study of T cells in localized non-small cell lung cancer. Study results and caveats: Tumor showed lower T cell clonality than uninvolved adjacent lung, where it was highest.

This TCR derives from a man between 40 and 70 years old with stage II lung adenocarcinoma. Sequenced here: PBMCs, sampled before any cancer treatment.

The CDR3 reads CASKGSYNSPLHF. The CDR3, as DNA: TGTGCCAGCAAAGGCTCCTATAATTCACCCCTCCACTTT. This chain uses TRBV2 with TRBJ1-6; D gene unclear. CDR1 is SNHLY and CDR2 is FYNNEI in the germline V gene. CDR3 length: 13 residues. Trimming left V 7 bases short and J 0 bases short, with 4 bases between.